This is a list of T cell receptor beta chains from one sample in a study of radiation and T cells in renal cell carcinoma. Method: immunoSEQ multiplex PCR; TCRdb's copy keeps in-frame clones and lacks some. The sample records about 130,000 clones, 88% being singletons. Sequencing was performed on blood, taken from a patient whose treatment included radiotherapy and nephrectomy. The receptors shown here come from a woman between 65 and 79 years old with renal cell carcinoma. Each CDR3 is given with its conserved first and last residue. Each record gives: clone size, V gene, D gene, J gene, CDR3 protein, CDR3 DNA. A D gene is named only where the DNA matches it firmly. Clone size, where shown, is once, few, many, or a class for clones that have expanded.

NA	TRBV15	TRBD1	TRBJ1-2	CATARDRGVDGYTF	TGTGCCACAGCTAGGGACAGGGGTGTAGACGGCTACACCTTC
NA	TRBV20-1	NA	TRBJ2-3	CSASSTDTQYF	TGCAGTGCTAGTAGCACAGATACGCAGTATTTT
NA	TRBV28	NA	TRBJ1-1	CATLRGSLNTEAFF	TGTGCCACCCTGAGGGGCAGCTTGAACACTGAAGCTTTCTTT
NA	TRBV5-6	NA	TRBJ2-7	CASSRGRSYEQYF	TGTGCCAGCAGTCGGGGTAGGTCCTACGAGCAGTACTTC
once	TRBV5-1	TRBD2	TRBJ2-3	CASSPRLAASTDTQYF	TGCGCCAGCAGCCCACGACTAGCGGCTAGCACAGATACGCAGTATTTT
once	TRBV6-5	TRBD1	TRBJ1-6	CASRPGQGGSPLHF	TGTGCCAGCAGGCCGGGACAGGGGGGTTCACCCCTCCACTTT
NA	TRBV5-1	TRBD2	TRBJ2-3	CASSLSLAGVVGTDTQYF	TGCGCCAGCAGCTTAAGTCTAGCGGGGGTGGTAGGCACAGATACGCAGTATTTT
NA	TRBV7-3	NA	TRBJ2-5	CASSLSGRIQETQYF	TGTGCCAGCAGCTTATCGGGGCGGATCCAAGAGACCCAGTACTTC
NA	TRBV6-4	TRBD2	TRBJ2-3	CASSEAGGRTDTQYF	TGTGCCAGCAGTGAAGCGGGGGGACGCACAGATACGCAGTATTTT
NA	TRBV29-1	TRBD2	TRBJ2-5	CSVLGGVQETQYF	TGCAGCGTTTTGGGGGGGGTTCAAGAGACCCAGTACTTC
NA	TRBV5-1	TRBD1	TRBJ1-2	CASSLMTGAGGYTF	TGCGCCAGCAGCTTGATGACAGGGGCGGGTGGCTACACCTTC
NA	TRBV6-5	TRBD1	TRBJ1-1	CASSSQGEYTEAFF	TGTGCCAGCAGTTCTCAGGGGGAATACACTGAAGCTTTCTTT
NA	TRBV5-1	NA	TRBJ1-4	CASSQDTTNEKLFF	TGCGCCAGCAGCCAAGACACAACTAATGAAAAACTGTTTTTT
NA	TRBV7-2	NA	TRBJ1-1	CASSGGWGTEAFF	TGTGCCAGCAGCGGAGGGTGGGGCACTGAAGCTTTCTTT
NA	TRBV19	NA	TRBJ2-1	CASSPGRGSLTYNEQFF	TGTGCCAGTAGTCCAGGCCGGGGTAGCCTAACCTACAATGAGCAGTTCTTC